The 25 T cell receptor beta chains listed next were all sequenced from one sample in a study of blood T cell repertoires in COVID-19. Clones were sequenced by immunoSEQ multiplex PCR, and TCRdb holds only the in-frame ones, with some missing. This sample has some 55,000 clones, with about nine tenths found just once. The sequenced sample was peripheral blood. Every receptor here comes from a woman aged 40-49 years with active COVID-19.

This clone was recorded once. The chain has TRBV2 and TRBJ2-1; TRBD2 matches at 8 bases. This CDR3 spans 17 amino acids. Germline V CDR1 and CDR2: SNHLY, FYNNEI. Trimming removed 1 base from V and 7 bases from J; junction bases left unmatched: 12. CDR3 in amino acids: CASSEDPGLVPGNEQFF. As DNA, the CDR3 is TGTGCCAGCAGTGAAGATCCGGGACTAGTTCCCGGGAATGAGCAGTTCTTC.

The genes are TRBV2 and TRBJ1-2, with no clear D. Germline V gives CDR1 SNHLY, CDR2 FYNNEI. V was pared by 6 bases and J by 2 bases, with 13 bases between. This CDR3 has 14 residues. CDR3 residues: CASRRREPNYGYTF. CDR3 bases: TGTGCCAGCAGGCGTCGGGAACCCAACTATGGCTACACCTTC.

This clone was seen once. The V and J genes are TRBV2 and TRBJ1-5, with a weak D call TRBD1 (6 bases). V was shortened by 4 bases and J by 4 bases, with 8 bases between the two germline ends. The germline CDR1 and CDR2 sequences are SNHLY and FYNNEI. This CDR3 is 13 amino acids long. The CDR3 here is CASSVGQNQPQHF. CDR3 sequence (DNA): TGTGCCAGCAGTGTCGGACAGAATCAGCCCCAGCATTTT.

V is TRBV9 and J is TRBJ1-3, with D perhaps TRBD1 (5 bases). Germline lookup yields CDR1 SGDLS and CDR2 YYNGEE. V gave up 2 bases and J gave up 1 base, with 10 bases separating them. The length of the CDR3 is 15 residues. The chain's CDR3 is CASSVAGPSGNTIYF. CDR3 DNA sequence: TGTGCCAGCAGCGTGGCAGGGCCTTCTGGAAACACCATATATTTT.

V is TRBV6-5 and J is TRBJ1-2; the D is unclear. Germline V gives CDR1 MNHEY, CDR2 SVGAGI. The CDR3 spans 11 residues. V gave up 8 bases and J gave up 4 bases, with 8 bases separating them. The CDR3 region is CASSAGYGYTF. For the CDR3, the DNA is TGTGCCAGCTCCGCGGGCTATGGCTACACCTTC.

The chain has TRBV12-1 and TRBJ2-1; the table's D gene call, TRBD2, was not cross checked with the DNA. TRBV12-1 is termed a pseudogene. This CDR3 has 16 residues. The CDR3 DNA sequence: TGTGCCAGCAGGACAAGGGGACTAGCGGTAAACAATGAGCAGTTCTTC. Amino acid sequence: CASRTRGLAVNNEQFF.

V is TRBV19 and J is TRBJ1-3, with 12 nucleotides matching TRBD1. This CDR3 contains 18 residues. Losses at the gene ends were 5 bases for V and 0 bases for J; bases not matched to a gene: 8. Germline values: CDR1 LNHDA, CDR2 SQIVND (reference sequence). The DNA of the CDR3 is TGTGCCAGTAGTCCCTCCGGGACAGGGGGCCCCTCTGGAAACACCATATATTTT. Translation: CASSPSGTGGPSGNTIYF. Filled out from reference TRBV19 and TRBJ1-3, the complete variable domain reads DGGITQSPKYLFRKEGQNVTLSCEQNLNHDAMYWYRQDPGQGLRLIYYSQIVNDFQKGDIAEGYSVSREKKESFPLTVTSAQKNPTAFYLCASSPSGTGGPSGNTIYFGEGSWLTVV.

The chain has TRBV2 and TRBJ1-1, with 7 bases matching TRBD1. The CDR3 runs to 13 residues. The germline V gene has CDR1 SNHLY and CDR2 FYNNEI. J lost 0 bases, V lost 8 bases, and 3 bases had no gene match. The CDR3 DNA is TGTGCCAGCCGGGACAGCCTGAACACTGAAGCTTTCTTT. This sequence encodes CASRDSLNTEAFF.

For the CDR3, the DNA is TGTGCCAGCAGGATAGGGGGATCCAGCTACGAGCAGTACTTC. Translation: CASRIGGSSYEQYF. The J gene is TRBJ2-7, the V gene TRBV7-2, with D tentatively TRBD1 (6 bases). The CDR3 sequence is 14 residues long. The germline V gene has CDR1 SGHTA and CDR2 FQGNSA. Trimming took off 6 bases at V and 3 bases at J, with 15 bases between the two ends. The full variable domain, completed using reference TRBV7-2 and TRBJ2-7, is GAGVSQSPSNKVTEKGKDVELRCDPISGHTALYWYRQSLGQGLEFLIYFQGNSAPDKSGLPSDRFSAERTGGSVSTLTIQRTQQEDSAVYLCASRIGGSSYEQYFGPGTRLTVT.

The chain combines TRBV29-1 with TRBJ1-2; unclear D gene. This CDR3 contains 11 residues. CDR1 SQVTM and CDR2 ANQGSEA come from the germline V gene. The V gene lost 1 base and the J gene lost 14 bases, with 14 bases spanning the gap. Here the CDR3 reads CSVEVQLARTF. In DNA, the CDR3 is TGCAGCGTTGAAGTTCAGTTAGCCCGGACCTTC.

This chain connects TRBV6-5 to TRBJ2-2, with D perhaps TRBD2 (6 bases). Trimming pared 7 bases from V and 5 bases from J, leaving 17 bases between. There are 15 residues in the CDR3. The germline CDR1 and CDR2 sequences are MNHEY and SVGAGI. CDR3 in DNA: TGTGCCAGCACTCATATAAGGAGGGGAACCGGGGAGCTGTTTTTT. This codes for CASTHIRRGTGELFF.

The chain links TRBV7-2 to TRBJ2-1, with D maybe TRBD2 (6 bases). Trimming shortened V by 5 bases and J by 4 bases, and 12 bases separated the two germline ends. This CDR3 spans 14 amino acids. Germline lookup yields CDR1 SGHTA and CDR2 FQGNSA. CDR3 in amino acids: CASSLGTYYNEQFF. CDR3 DNA sequence: TGTGCCAGCAGCCTCGGGACTTATTACAATGAGCAGTTCTTC.

This chain uses TRBV29-1 with TRBJ2-7, with TRBD1 as a possible D gene (5 bases). The CDR3 totals 12 residues. The germline V gene has CDR1 SQVTM and CDR2 ANQGSEA. V lost 4 bases and J lost 6, with 13 bases in between. In DNA, the CDR3 is TGCAGCGTTGCTGGGCAGGGCCGCGAGCAGTACTTC. It translates to CSVAGQGREQYF.

This sequence joins TRBV30 and TRBJ2-5; 8 nucleotides line up with TRBD1. The CDR3 is made up of 15 amino acids. Germline trimming cut 4 bases from V and 4 bases from J; bases unmatched to any gene: 11. Germline V gene data show CDR1 as GTSNPN and CDR2 as SVGIG (reference sequence). CDR3 sequence reads: CAWTLGQGGGETQYF. The CDR3 DNA follows: TGTGCCTGGACCCTCGGACAGGGTGGCGGAGAGACCCAGTACTTC.

V is TRBV18 and J is TRBJ2-2, with 8 bases that match TRBD2. This CDR3 spans 16 amino acids. V was clipped by 3 bases and J by 1 base; unmatched bases: 4. CDR1 is KGHSH, CDR2 LQKENI, per germline. The CDR3 here is CASSPGLAGNTGELFF. The CDR3 DNA reads as TGTGCCAGCTCACCCGGGCTAGCGGGGAACACCGGGGAGCTGTTTTTT.

The V gene is TRBV13, the J gene TRBJ2-7; TRBD1 matches at 9 bases. Trimming cost V 5 bases and J 6 bases; bases outside gene matches: 8. The germline gives CDR1 PRHDT, CDR2 FYEKMQ (reference sequence). The CDR3 has 14 residues. This CDR3 reads CASSLRDRVGEQYF. CDR3 bases: TGTGCCAGCAGCCTCCGGGACAGGGTGGGCGAGCAGTACTTC.

This clone came up once. V usage is TRBV11-2 and J usage is TRBJ1-2, with D unclear. Germline loops: CDR1 SGHAT, CDR2 FQNNGV. This CDR3 is 10 amino acids long. The ends were cut back, 10 bases at V and 8 bases at J, with 11 bases in the middle. The CDR3 DNA reads as TGTGCCACCACCTCCGGGGGCTACACCTTC. Its protein is CATTSGGYTF.

The chain links TRBV7-9 to TRBJ2-7, with 8 positions matching TRBD1. The CDR3 runs 15 residues. Germline loops: CDR1 SEHNR, CDR2 FQNEAQ (reference sequence). With V trimmed by 5 bases and J by 3 bases, 9 bases remained unmatched. Written as DNA, the CDR3 is TGTGCCAGCAGCCGACCGGGACAGGCCGTCTACGAGCAGTACTTC. Its protein product is CASSRPGQAVYEQYF.

The J gene is TRBJ2-3, the V gene TRBV7-2; TRBD2 agrees at 8 bases. Germline CDR1 and CDR2: SGHTA and FQGNSA. With 1 base clipped from V and 0 bases from J, the junction kept 9 bases outside the gene matches. CDR3 size: 18 residues. The CDR3 bases are TGTGCCAGCAGCTTAGTAGGAGCGGGGGCTTATAGCACAGATACGCAGTATTTT. Translation: CASSLVGAGAYSTDTQYF.

This chain connects TRBV19 to TRBJ2-3, with a possible D match to TRBD1 (6 bases). The germline CDR1 and CDR2 sequences are LNHDA and SQIVND (reference sequence). The CDR3 covers 17 residues. Trimming stripped 4 bases from V and 5 bases from J, with 22 bases between. The CDR3 reads CASSTFGQPVHRDTQYF. CDR3 DNA: TGTGCCAGTAGTACCTTTGGACAGCCGGTCCACAGAGATACGCAGTATTTT.

This clone was observed once. The chain joins TRBV13 to TRBJ1-1; D unresolved. CDR1 and CDR2 from the germline V gene are PRHDT and FYEKMQ (reference sequence). The CDR3 length is 12 residues. V was cut by 5 bases and J by 5 bases, with 9 bases left in between. CDR3 DNA sequence: TGTGCCAGCAGCCAAGCGGGGACTGAAGCTTTCTTT. Translation gives CASSQAGTEAFF.

This chain uses TRBV6-5 with TRBJ1-1, with a possible D match to TRBD1 (5 bases). The CDR3 is 14 residues long. V was cut by 6 bases and J by 3 bases, with 14 bases left in between. CDR1 is MNHEY, CDR2 SVGAGI, per germline. The CDR3 nucleotides are TGTGCCAGCAGCTCCAATTCAGGGTACACTGAAGCTTTCTTT. It yields the protein CASSSNSGYTEAFF.

The chain carries TRBV29-1 and TRBJ1-2; TRBD1 aligns across 9 bases. From germline, CDR1 is SQVTM and CDR2 ANQGSEA. The CDR3 loop spans 13 amino acids. V shed 7 bases, J shed 7 bases, and the junction held 10 bases outside the gene matches. CDR3 protein: CSGLDRGKGGYTF. DNA for the CDR3: TGCAGCGGGCTAGACAGGGGGAAAGGTGGCTACACCTTC.

In this sample, this clone turned up many times. The CDR3 loop reads CATTGTSGGLGEQFF. CDR3 bases: TGTGCCACCACTGGGACTAGCGGGGGATTAGGTGAGCAGTTCTTC. The gene calls are TRBV15 and TRBJ2-1, with 14 bases lining up with TRBD2. Germline CDR1 and CDR2: LNHNV and YYDKDF (reference sequence). Trimming took 7 bases from V and 9 from J; bases not matched to a gene: 8. The CDR3 sequence is 15 residues long.

The chain carries TRBV7-6 and TRBJ2-1, with TRBD2 identical over 8 bases. Per germline, CDR1 SGHVS and CDR2 FNYEAQ. V was pared by 1 base and J by 0 bases, with 5 bases of the junction left unmatched. The CDR3 has 17 residues. The CDR3 nucleotides read TGTGCCAGCAGCTTAGGTAATAGCGGGGCCTCCTACAATGAGCAGTTCTTC. Translated: CASSLGNSGASYNEQFF.